Listed below are T cell receptor beta chains from one sample, sequenced in a study of PD-1 blockade in classical Hodgkin lymphoma. Profiling relied on immunoSEQ multiplex PCR, and the TCRdb table lists in-frame clones only, not all of them. The sample lists roughly 29,000 clones; about 85% were seen once. This sample comprised CD4+ T cells from blood, obtained before the fourth cycle of nivolumab. The receptors originated from a human donor with classical Hodgkin lymphoma. The CDR3 runs from the conserved cysteine through the conserved F or W. Each record gives: CDR3 DNA, CDR3 protein, J gene, clone size, V gene, D gene. D genes are given only for firm matches. Clone size appears in some rows only: once, few, many, or a class for an expanded clone.

TGTGCCAGCTCACCAAGAACAGGGGGCTCGAGGAATGAGCAGTTCTTC	CASSPRTGGSRNEQFF	TRBJ2-1	-	TRBV18	TRBD1
TGCGCCAGCAGCCAAGATTTTAACTCCTATGGCTACACCTTC	CASSQDFNSYGYTF	TRBJ1-2	-	TRBV4-3	-
TGTGCCAGCTCACCCCTGGACCGGAACGGTGAGCAGTTCTTC	CASSPLDRNGEQFF	TRBJ2-1	-	TRBV18	-
TGTGCCAGTAGTATTCTGACGGCCTATGGCTACACCTTC	CASSILTAYGYTF	TRBJ1-2	once	TRBV19	-
TGCGCCAGCAGCCGCTCGGGGGGGCGGAACACTGAAGCTTTCTTT	CASSRSGGRNTEAFF	TRBJ1-1	-	TRBV4-1	-
TGTGCCAGCAGCCGTGGGGTCTCTGGAAACACCATATATTTT	CASSRGVSGNTIYF	TRBJ1-3	-	TRBV7-2	-
TGTGCCAGCAGCTTGGGAGGGGGTTCGGTTGACTATGGCTACACCTTC	CASSLGGGSVDYGYTF	TRBJ1-2	once	TRBV5-4	-
TGTGCCAGCAGCCAGGGGTCCCGGGTACCAGATACGCAGTATTTT	CASSQGSRVPDTQYF	TRBJ2-3	-	TRBV7-2	-
TGTGCCAGCAGTGAATTTAAGATGGGCAGGGGAAAGGTCGGGGAGCTGTTTTTT	CASSEFKMGRGKVGELFF	TRBJ2-2	-	TRBV25-1	-
TGTGCCAGCTCACCAGGGAATTTCAAAGACGAGCAGTACTTC	CASSPGNFKDEQYF	TRBJ2-7	-	TRBV18	-
TGTGCCAGCAGTTTAGGATTTCCTAAAAGTCGGACAGACACAGATACGCAGTATTTT	CASSLGFPKSRTDTDTQYF	TRBJ2-3	-	TRBV27	-
TGTGCCAGCAATAGACTAGCGGGAGTTAACAATGAGCAGTTCTTC	CASNRLAGVNNEQFF	TRBJ2-1	few	TRBV2	TRBD2
TGTGCAAGTCGCCGCACAGACACTCTCCAGCCCCAGCATTTT	CASRRTDTLQPQHF	TRBJ1-5	-	TRBV12-2	-